This T cell receptor beta chain stems from a study of blood T cell repertoires in COVID-19. Method: immunoSEQ multiplex PCR; TCRdb's copy keeps in-frame clones and lacks some. The table shows approximately 440,000 clones, with 87% occurring only once. This clone was recorded only once. The junction had 3 bases not matched to a gene; V was cut back by 6 bases and J by 5 bases. The CDR3 is made up of 12 amino acids. Per the germline V gene, CDR1 is MDHEN and CDR2 is SYDVKM. The specimen sequenced was PBMCs or T cells enriched from blood (not recorded which). The sequence was obtained from a young woman who had recovered from COVID-19. The J gene is TRBJ2-7, the V gene TRBV28, with TRBD2 identical over 8 bases. CDR3 DNA sequence: TGTGCCAGCAGGTCCGGGGGGGACGAGCAGTACTTC. Its protein is CASRSGGDEQYF.